The present T cell receptor (beta chain) was sequenced within a study of vaccination and CD4 T cells after COVID-19. Background on the study: Convalescent cases consisted of six males and four females, of whom two were Hispanic.

Study observations and caveats: With convalescent patients, a median around 86% of reactive clones emerged solely after vaccination. When vaccine-specific clones from convalescent patients were examined, 304 of 307 were spike mono-reactive.

Points on this clonotype: Its antigen is currently unknown.

Treatment here: approximately 10-day PBMC culture with coronavirus spike peptide pools or control peptides (ViraFEST assay). Once peptide pools had expanded antigen-specific T cells, ViraFEST sequenced TCRs. With the Oncomine TCR Beta short-read assay, DNA from cultured CD4+ T cells was sequenced. MiXCR was run by TCRdb on the PCR reads, yielding one entry per CDR3 protein. This repertoire shows 15,000 to 20,000 distinct CDR3 sequences, roughly two fifths found once; its top ten account for about 28%. This CDR3 comprises 12 residues. CDR1 is LGHNT and CDR2 is FRNRAP in the germline V gene. V was cut by 0 bases and J by 6 bases, with 6 bases left in between.

The receptor was isolated from a human donor who received a COVID-19 vaccine. J is TRBJ2-7 and V is TRBV12-5; D remains ambiguous. The source material was CD4+ T cells from blood, cultured in vitro, sampled before SARS-CoV-2 vaccination. The CDR3 here is CASGLVRSEQYF. CDR3 coding DNA: TGTGCTAGTGGTTTGGTACGGTCCGAGCAGTACTTC.